This is a list of T cell receptor beta chains from one sample in a study of blood T cells in healthy people across ages. Each CDR3 protein gets one entry after TCRdb re-called the 5' RACE reads with MiXCR. The repertoire includes around 1,500,000 distinct CDR3 sequences, roughly 45% of them detected once, and roughly 8.2% sits in the top ten. Sample: blood. These TCRs come from a woman aged 18-30 years in good health. Both conserved end residues are part of each CDR3. A D gene is named only where the DNA matches it firmly. Size is omitted from some rows. Given values are once, few, many or a class for expanded clones.

D	V	J	size	DNA	CDR3
TRBD1	TRBV12-3/TRBV12-4	TRBJ2-3	.	TGTGCCAGCCGAGGGGGGACAGGGTCAGATACGCAGTATTTT	CASRGGTGSDTQYF
TRBD1	TRBV12-3/TRBV12-4	TRBJ2-5	few	TGTGCCAGCAGTTCCCGGGACAGTGGAACGGCGACCCAGTACTTC	CASSSRDSGTATQYF
.	TRBV12-3/TRBV12-4	TRBJ1-2	few	TGTGCCAGCGTACCGGGGGGAGGCTATGGCTACACCTTC	CASVPGGGYGYTF
.	TRBV15	TRBJ2-5	.	TGTGCCACCAGCAGAGGCCCGCAGACCCAGTACTTC	CATSRGPQTQYF
.	TRBV3-1	TRBJ2-1	few	TGTGCCAGCAGCCAAGCTTTTCCGGGTGAGCAGTTCTTC	CASSQAFPGEQFF
.	TRBV20-1	TRBJ2-5	.	TGCAGTGCTGTAAGACTAGGCGGGGAGACCCAGTACTTC	CSAVRLGGETQYF
.	TRBV24-1	TRBJ2-4	.	TGTGCCACCAGTGATTTAGGACAGACACTAGCCAAAAACATTCAGTACTTC	CATSDLGQTLAKNIQYF
.	TRBV10-3	TRBJ2-1	.	TGTGCCATCAGCCGGGGGCGCAACGATGAGCAGTTCTTC	CAISRGRNDEQFF
.	TRBV20-1	TRBJ2-3	few	TGCAGTGCCGTTCGGGGCGGTAGCGGCAGCGTCACAGATACGCAGTATTTT	CSAVRGGSGSVTDTQYF
.	TRBV27	TRBJ2-7	.	TGTGCCAGCAGTTTATCTACAGCCCGGCACTACGAGCAGTACTTC	CASSLSTARHYEQYF
TRBD2	TRBV6-1	TRBJ2-3	few	TGTGCCAGCCGACAAAGGGGGACTAGCGGGGGAAGCACAGATACGCAGTATTTT	CASRQRGTSGGSTDTQYF
.	TRBV12-3/TRBV12-4	TRBJ2-7	few	TGTGCCAGCAGCCGGGAAGGGGGGAGCTCCTACGAGCAGTACTTC	CASSREGGSSYEQYF
.	TRBV20-1	TRBJ1-2	few	TGCAGTGCTAGAGTCGGGGGCTTTGACTATGGCTACACCTTC	CSARVGGFDYGYTF
TRBD2	TRBV30	TRBJ2-1	.	TGTGCCTTATGGGGGGGGAGGGAAGTAAATGAGCAGTTCTTC	CALWGGREVNEQFF
TRBD1	TRBV27	TRBJ1-5	.	TGTGCCAGCAGTCCCGGGACAGCGCCCAATCAGCCCCAGCATTTT	CASSPGTAPNQPQHF
.	TRBV4-2	TRBJ2-3	few	TGTGCCAGCAGATACAGCGCGGGGATCACAGATACGCAGTATTTT	CASRYSAGITDTQYF
.	TRBV27	TRBJ2-7	.	TGTGCCAGCAGTTTGGGCAGGGCTCTCCACGAGCAGTACTTC	CASSLGRALHEQYF
.	TRBV28	TRBJ2-3	few	TGTGCCAGCAGTTTAACCGGAGCGGGTACGCAGTATTTT	CASSLTGAGTQYF
.	TRBV7-9	TRBJ2-3	.	TGTGCCAGCAGTGTGGTAAAGAGCACAGATACGCAGTATTTT	CASSVVKSTDTQYF
.	TRBV9	TRBJ2-3	.	TGTGCCAGCAGCCTCGGTATGGGGGATGACACAGATACGCAGTATTTT	CASSLGMGDDTDTQYF
.	TRBV27	TRBJ1-1	few	TGTGCCAGCACGGGGGTAGTGACTTTCTTT	CASTGVVTFF
TRBD2	TRBV9	TRBJ2-5	few	TGTGCCAGCAGCGCGAGCGGGGGGCTCCAAGAGACCCAGTACTTC	CASSASGGLQETQYF
.	TRBV10-3	TRBJ2-7	few	TGTGCCATCAGTTCCGTTGGGGCCGAGCAGTACTTC	CAISSVGAEQYF
TRBD1	TRBV11-2	TRBJ2-5	.	TGTGCCAGCAGCTTAATGCTAGGACAGGGGAATGAGCAGTACTTC	CASSLMLGQGNEQYF
.	TRBV10-3	TRBJ2-1	few	TGTGCCGCAACAAGGCGGCCTTCAATGGGGTACAATGAGCAGTTCTTC	CAATRRPSMGYNEQFF
TRBD2	TRBV5-1	TRBJ2-1	.	TGCGCCAGCACCCCGGGACTAGTCCCCGATGAGCAGTTCTTC	CASTPGLVPDEQFF
.	TRBV4-1	TRBJ2-3	few	TGCGCCAGCAGCCAAGAGGTGGGAGGACCGCCAGATACGCAGTATTTT	CASSQEVGGPPDTQYF
.	TRBV2	TRBJ1-2	.	TGTGCCAGCAGTGAAGCGCCCGTGAAAGGCTACACCTTC	CASSEAPVKGYTF
TRBD2	TRBV4-1	TRBJ2-1	.	TGCGCCAGCAGCCACCGCGGACTAGCGGGGGAACCCTACAATGAGCAGTTCTTC	CASSHRGLAGEPYNEQFF
.	TRBV7-2	TRBJ1-5	.	TGTGCCAGCAGCCGCGAGGTCATGAGCAATCAGCCCCAGCATTTT	CASSREVMSNQPQHF
TRBD2	TRBV7-3	TRBJ2-7	.	TGTGCCAGCAGCTTAACGGTGGTCAACCCGACTAGCGGGGCCCAATCAATCTACAATGAGCAGTACTTC	CASSLTVVNPTSGAQSIYNEQYF
.	TRBV20-1	TRBJ2-7	.	TGCAGTGCCAGCCAGTACTCCTACGAGCAGTACTTC	CSASQYSYEQYF
.	TRBV20-1	TRBJ2-7	.	TGCAGTGCTAGGACGCCTAGCGCACCCTACGAGCAGTACTTC	CSARTPSAPYEQYF
TRBD2	TRBV4-1	TRBJ2-7	few	TGCGCCAGCAGCGTCCGGGACAGAGCGGGAGGGGACTCCTACGAGCAGTACTTC	CASSVRDRAGGDSYEQYF
.	TRBV12-3/TRBV12-4	TRBJ2-1	few	TGTGCCAGCAGAACCGCTTGGGAGCAGTTCTTC	CASRTAWEQFF
.	TRBV20-1	TRBJ2-3	.	TGCAGTGCTAGAGATTATTTGTCGGGAGCGGGACAAGATACGCAGTATTTT	CSARDYLSGAGQDTQYF
TRBD1	TRBV10-3	TRBJ2-7	few	TGTGCCATCTCCGTGGGACAGTATCCGGCCTACGAGCAGTACTTC	CAISVGQYPAYEQYF
.	TRBV12-3/TRBV12-4	TRBJ1-6	.	TGTGCCAGCAGTTTTATGGCGCGATCACCCCTCCACTTT	CASSFMARSPLHF
.	TRBV11-2	TRBJ2-2	few	TGTGCCAGCAGCTTTCAGGGCGGGGAGCTGTTTTTT	CASSFQGGELFF
TRBD2	TRBV9	TRBJ2-7	few	TGTGCCAGCAGCCCTGCTAGCGGGACGGTCGAGCAGTACTTC	CASSPASGTVEQYF